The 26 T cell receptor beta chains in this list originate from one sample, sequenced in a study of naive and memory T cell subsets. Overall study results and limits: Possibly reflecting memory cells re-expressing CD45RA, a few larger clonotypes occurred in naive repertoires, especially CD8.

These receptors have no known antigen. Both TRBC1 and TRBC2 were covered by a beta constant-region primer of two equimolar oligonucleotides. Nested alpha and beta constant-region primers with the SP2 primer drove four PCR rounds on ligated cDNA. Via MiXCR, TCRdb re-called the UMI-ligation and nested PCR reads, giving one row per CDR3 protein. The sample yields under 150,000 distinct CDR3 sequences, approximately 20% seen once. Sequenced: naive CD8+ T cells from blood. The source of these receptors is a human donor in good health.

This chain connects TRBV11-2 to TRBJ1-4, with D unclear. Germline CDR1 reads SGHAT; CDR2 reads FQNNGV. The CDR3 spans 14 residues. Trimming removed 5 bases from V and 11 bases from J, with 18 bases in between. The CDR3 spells CASSLARAAKKLFF. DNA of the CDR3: TGTGCCAGCAGCCTCGCTCGGGCTGCAAAGAAACTGTTTTTT.

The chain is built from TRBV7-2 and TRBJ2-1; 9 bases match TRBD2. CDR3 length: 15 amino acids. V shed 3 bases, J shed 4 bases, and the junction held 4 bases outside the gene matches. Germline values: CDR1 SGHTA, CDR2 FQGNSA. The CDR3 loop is CASSFTLAGYNEQFF. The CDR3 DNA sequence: TGTGCCAGCAGCTTTACCCTAGCGGGGTACAATGAGCAGTTCTTC.

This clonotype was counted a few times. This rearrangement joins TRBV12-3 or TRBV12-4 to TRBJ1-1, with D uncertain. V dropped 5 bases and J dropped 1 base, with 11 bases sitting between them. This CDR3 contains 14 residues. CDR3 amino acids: CASSPDGWNTEAFF. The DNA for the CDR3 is TGTGCCAGCAGTCCCGACGGATGGAACACTGAAGCTTTCTTT.

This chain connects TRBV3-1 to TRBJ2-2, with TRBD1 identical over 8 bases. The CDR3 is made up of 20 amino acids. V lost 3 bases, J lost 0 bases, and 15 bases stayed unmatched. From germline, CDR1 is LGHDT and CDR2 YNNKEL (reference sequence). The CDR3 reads CASSQRVMVPGQANTGELFF. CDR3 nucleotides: TGTGCCAGCAGCCAGCGCGTTATGGTCCCGGGACAGGCGAACACCGGGGAGCTGTTTTTT. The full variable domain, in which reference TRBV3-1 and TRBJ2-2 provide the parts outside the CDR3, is DTAVSQTPKYLVTQMGNDKSIKCEQNLGHDTMYWYKQDSKKFLKIMFSYNNKELIINETVPNRFSPKSPDKAHLNLHINSLELGDSAVYFCASSQRVMVPGQANTGELFFGEGSRLTVL.

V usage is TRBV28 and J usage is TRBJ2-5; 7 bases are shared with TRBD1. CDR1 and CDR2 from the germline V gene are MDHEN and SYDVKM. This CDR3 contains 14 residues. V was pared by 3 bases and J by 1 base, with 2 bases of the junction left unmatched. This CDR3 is CASSFGTAQETQYF. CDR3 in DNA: TGTGCCAGCAGTTTTGGGACAGCCCAAGAGACCCAGTACTTC. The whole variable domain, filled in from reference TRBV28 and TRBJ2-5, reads DVKVTQSSRYLVKRTGEKVFLECVQDMDHENMFWYRQDPGLGLRLIYFSYDVKMKEKGDIPEGYSVSREKKERFSLILESASTNQTSMYLCASSFGTAQETQYFGPGTRLLVL.

CDR3 amino acids: CASSVDRDETQYF. Written as DNA, the CDR3 is TGTGCCAGCAGCGTAGACAGGGACGAGACCCAGTACTTC. The rearrangement links TRBV9 to TRBJ2-5; tentatively, D is TRBD1 (6 bases). The CDR3 spans 13 residues. CDR1 SGDLS and CDR2 YYNGEE come from the germline V gene. Trimming left V 0 bases short and J 5 bases short, with 8 bases between.

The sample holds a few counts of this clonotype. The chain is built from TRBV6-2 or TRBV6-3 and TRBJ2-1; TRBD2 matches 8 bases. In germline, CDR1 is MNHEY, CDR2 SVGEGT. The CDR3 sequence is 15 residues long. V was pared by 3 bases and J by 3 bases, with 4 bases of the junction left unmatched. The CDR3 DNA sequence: TGTGCCAGCAGTTATCTAGCGGGCCTCTACAATGAGCAGTTCTTC. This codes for CASSYLAGLYNEQFF.

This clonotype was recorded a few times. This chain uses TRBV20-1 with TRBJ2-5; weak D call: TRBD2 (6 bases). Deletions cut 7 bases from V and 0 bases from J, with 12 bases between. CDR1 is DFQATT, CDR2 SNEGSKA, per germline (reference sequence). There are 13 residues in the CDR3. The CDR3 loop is CSGGLAYQETQYF. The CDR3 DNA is TGCAGTGGGGGCCTAGCGTACCAAGAGACCCAGTACTTC.

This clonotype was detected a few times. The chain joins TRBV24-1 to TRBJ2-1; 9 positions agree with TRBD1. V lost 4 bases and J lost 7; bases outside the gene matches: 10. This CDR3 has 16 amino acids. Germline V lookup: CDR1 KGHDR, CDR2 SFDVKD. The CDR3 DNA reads TGTGCCACCAGTGACCACAGGACAGGGGACGTAAATGAGCAGTTCTTC. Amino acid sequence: CATSDHRTGDVNEQFF.

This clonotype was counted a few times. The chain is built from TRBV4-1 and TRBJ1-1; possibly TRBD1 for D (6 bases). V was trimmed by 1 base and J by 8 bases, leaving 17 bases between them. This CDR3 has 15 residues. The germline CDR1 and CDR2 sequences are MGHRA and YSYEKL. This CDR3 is CASSQVPGEDEEAFF. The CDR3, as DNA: TGCGCCAGCAGCCAAGTCCCAGGGGAGGATGAGGAAGCTTTCTTT.

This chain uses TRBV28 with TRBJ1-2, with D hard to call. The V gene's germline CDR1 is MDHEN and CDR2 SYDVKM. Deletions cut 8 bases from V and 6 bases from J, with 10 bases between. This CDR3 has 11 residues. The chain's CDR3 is CASALGDGYTF. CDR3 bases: TGTGCCAGCGCACTGGGTGATGGCTACACCTTC.

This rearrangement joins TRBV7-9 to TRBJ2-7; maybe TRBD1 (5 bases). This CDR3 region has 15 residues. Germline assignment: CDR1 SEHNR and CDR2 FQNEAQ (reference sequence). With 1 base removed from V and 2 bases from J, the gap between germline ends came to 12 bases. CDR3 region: CASSLGQGAAYEQYF. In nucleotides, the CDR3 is TGTGCCAGCAGCTTAGGGCAGGGTGCGGCCTACGAGCAGTACTTC.

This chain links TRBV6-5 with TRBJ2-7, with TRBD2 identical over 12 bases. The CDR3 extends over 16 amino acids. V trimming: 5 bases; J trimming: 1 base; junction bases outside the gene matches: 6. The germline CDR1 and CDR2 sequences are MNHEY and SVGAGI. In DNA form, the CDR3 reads TGTGCCAGCAGTCCCGGACTAGCGGGATGGTCCTACGAGCAGTACTTC. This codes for CASSPGLAGWSYEQYF.

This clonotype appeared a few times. CDR3 nucleotide sequence: TGTGCCAGCAGTGCCGGGACTGCCTCCTACGAGCAGTACTTC. Its translation is CASSAGTASYEQYF. The chain uses TRBV28 and TRBJ2-7, with a tentative D call TRBD2 (6 bases). Germline V lookup: CDR1 MDHEN, CDR2 SYDVKM. The CDR3 consists of 14 residues. Between the trimmed V and J ends, which lost 5 bases and 0 bases, there was a span of 11 bases. Full variable domain (remainder filled in from reference TRBV28 and TRBJ2-7): DVKVTQSSRYLVKRTGEKVFLECVQDMDHENMFWYRQDPGLGLRLIYFSYDVKMKEKGDIPEGYSVSREKKERFSLILESASTNQTSMYLCASSAGTASYEQYFGPGTRLTVT.

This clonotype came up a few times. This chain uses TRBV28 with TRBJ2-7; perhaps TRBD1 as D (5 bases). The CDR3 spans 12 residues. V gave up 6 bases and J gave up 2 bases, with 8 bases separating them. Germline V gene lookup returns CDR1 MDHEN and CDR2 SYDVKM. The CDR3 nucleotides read TGTGCCAGCAGCGACAGCCCCTACGAGCAGTACTTC. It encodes CASSDSPYEQYF.

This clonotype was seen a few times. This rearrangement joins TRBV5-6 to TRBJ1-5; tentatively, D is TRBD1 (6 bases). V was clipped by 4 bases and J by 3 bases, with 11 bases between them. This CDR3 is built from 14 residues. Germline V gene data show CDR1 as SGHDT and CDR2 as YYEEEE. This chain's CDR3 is CASSGWTDNQPQHF. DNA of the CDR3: TGTGCCAGCAGCGGATGGACAGACAATCAGCCCCAGCATTTT.

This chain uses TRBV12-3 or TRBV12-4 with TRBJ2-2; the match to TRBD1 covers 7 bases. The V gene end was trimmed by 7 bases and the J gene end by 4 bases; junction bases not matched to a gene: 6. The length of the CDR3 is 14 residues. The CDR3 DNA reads TGTGCCAGCACCCCGACAGGGACCACCGGGGAGCTGTTTTTT. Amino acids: CASTPTGTTGELFF.

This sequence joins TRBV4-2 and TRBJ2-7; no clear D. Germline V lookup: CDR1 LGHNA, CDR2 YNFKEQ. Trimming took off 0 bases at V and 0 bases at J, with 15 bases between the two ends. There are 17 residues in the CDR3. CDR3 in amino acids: CASSQDHDTQSSYEQYF. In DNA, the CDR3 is TGTGCCAGCAGCCAAGATCACGACACGCAAAGCTCCTACGAGCAGTACTTC.

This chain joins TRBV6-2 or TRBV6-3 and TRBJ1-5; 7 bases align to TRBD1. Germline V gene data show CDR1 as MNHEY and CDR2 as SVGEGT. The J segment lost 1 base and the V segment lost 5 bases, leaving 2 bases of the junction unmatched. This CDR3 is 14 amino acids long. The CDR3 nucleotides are TGTGCCAGCAGTACAGGGGTAAGCAATCAGCCCCAGCATTTT. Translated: CASSTGVSNQPQHF.

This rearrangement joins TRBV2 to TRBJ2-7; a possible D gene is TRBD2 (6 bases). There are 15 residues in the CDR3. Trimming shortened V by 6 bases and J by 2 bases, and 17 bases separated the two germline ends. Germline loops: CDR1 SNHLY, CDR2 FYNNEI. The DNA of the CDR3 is TGTGCCAGCAGGAGTGTGGTAGCGGAACCCTACGAGCAGTACTTC. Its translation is CASRSVVAEPYEQYF.

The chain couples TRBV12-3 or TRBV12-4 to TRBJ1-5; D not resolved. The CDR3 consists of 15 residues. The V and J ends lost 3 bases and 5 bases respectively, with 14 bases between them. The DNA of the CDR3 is TGTGCCAGCAGTTTTCGTGACGGAGGACATCAGCCCCAGCATTTT. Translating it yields CASSFRDGGHQPQHF.

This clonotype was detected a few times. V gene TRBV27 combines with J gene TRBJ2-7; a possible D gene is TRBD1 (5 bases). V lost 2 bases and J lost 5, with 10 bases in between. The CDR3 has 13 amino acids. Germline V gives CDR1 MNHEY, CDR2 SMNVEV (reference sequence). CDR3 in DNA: TGTGCCAGCAGTTTACAGGGTTTTGACGAGCAGTACTTC. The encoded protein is CASSLQGFDEQYF.

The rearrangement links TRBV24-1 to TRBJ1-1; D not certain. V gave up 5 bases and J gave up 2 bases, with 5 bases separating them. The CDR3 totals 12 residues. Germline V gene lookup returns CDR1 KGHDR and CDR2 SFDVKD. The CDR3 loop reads CATSGINTEAFF. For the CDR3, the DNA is TGTGCCACCAGTGGGATCAACACTGAAGCTTTCTTT.

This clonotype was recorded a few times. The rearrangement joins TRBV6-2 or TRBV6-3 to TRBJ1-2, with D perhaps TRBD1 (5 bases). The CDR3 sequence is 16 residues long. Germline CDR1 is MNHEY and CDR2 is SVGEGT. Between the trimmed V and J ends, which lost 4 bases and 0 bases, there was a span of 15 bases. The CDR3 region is CASSWTQDQTNYGYTF. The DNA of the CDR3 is TGTGCCAGCAGTTGGACACAGGACCAGACTAACTATGGCTACACCTTC.

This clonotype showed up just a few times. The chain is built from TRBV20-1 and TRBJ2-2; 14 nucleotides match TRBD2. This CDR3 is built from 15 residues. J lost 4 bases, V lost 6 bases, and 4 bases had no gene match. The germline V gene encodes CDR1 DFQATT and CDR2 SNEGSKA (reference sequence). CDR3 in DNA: TGCAGTGCACGACTAGCGGGAGGGCTCACCGGGGAGCTGTTTTTT. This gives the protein CSARLAGGLTGELFF.

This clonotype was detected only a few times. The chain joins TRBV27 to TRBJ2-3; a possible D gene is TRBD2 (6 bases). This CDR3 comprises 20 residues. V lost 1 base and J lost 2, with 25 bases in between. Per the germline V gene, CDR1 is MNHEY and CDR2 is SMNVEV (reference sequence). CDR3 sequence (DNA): TGTGCCAGCAGTTTATGGAGGGGTCTTTTGGACGAATCTCTCACAGATACGCAGTATTTT. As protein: CASSLWRGLLDESLTDTQYF.